The T cell receptor beta chain described here comes from a study of technical replicates of blood from a handful of donors (dated by TCRdb to 2017 to 2019). There are 14 amino acids in the CDR3, from cysteine to phenylalanine inclusive. The kept DNA is CDR3 alone, 42 bases in frame from the first base. CDR1 and CDR2 (SGHAT, FQNNGV) derive from the germline V gene. The V end gives up 4 bases and the J end 4 bases, leaving 1 base in the junction not matched to a gene. Libraries were built with the immunoSEQ multiplex PCR assay. The immuneACCESS repertoire file appears here via TCRdb, limited to in-frame rearrangements. These files lack a portion of the clones; in checked studies, under half of the deficit traces to unresolved V genes, and the cause of the others is not known. This sample comprises approximately 74,000 clones, 98% of them detected only once. Over 0.15% of the sample is held by the ten biggest clonotypes.

This clone occurred once. There is no known antigen for this receptor. No base quality information exists; no much larger clone differs at one position. Sequenced: T cells isolated from PBMCs. The TCR comes from a human donor in good health. The rearranged chain carries TRBV11-2 and TRBJ1-2; 12 middle bases align to TRBD1. The nucleotide sequence is TGTGCCAGCAGCTCGGGACAGGGGGCCTATGGCTACACCTTC. It is translated as CASSSGQGAYGYTF.